These 21 T cell receptor beta chains were sequenced from one sample in a study of memory CD4+ T cells and cytomegalovirus serostatus. The data were produced by immunoSEQ multiplex PCR, yet TCRdb's version contains in-frame clones alone and is incomplete. The sample lists about 48,000 clones; 78% were seen once. Single viable CD3+CD4+CD8-CD45RO+ cells were sorted as the memory CD4+ T cells. Sequenced sample: memory CD4+ T cells from blood. The receptors here all came from an adult in good health and CMV-seronegative.

This clone has just one count. The chain carries TRBV6-5 and TRBJ1-6, with D perhaps TRBD1 (5 bases). The CDR3 is 16 amino acids. Germline V lookup: CDR1 MNHEY, CDR2 SVGAGI. Trimming removed 0 bases from V and 6 bases from J, with 12 bases in between. The CDR3 DNA follows: TGTGCCAGCAGTTACTCTGAGGTGGGGGTTAATTCACCCCTCCACTTT. Residues: CASSYSEVGVNSPLHF.

The chain employs TRBV18 and TRBJ2-7; tentatively, D is TRBD1 or TRBD2 (7 bases each). Per germline, CDR1 KGHSH and CDR2 LQKENI. CDR3 length: 15 residues. Trimming cost V 2 bases and J 7 bases, with 18 bases left between them. This chain's CDR3 is CASSPRTGGGGEQYF. In DNA form, the CDR3 reads TGTGCCAGCTCACCAAGGACAGGAGGCGGGGGAGAGCAGTACTTC.

The genes are TRBV5-1 and TRBJ1-1; maybe TRBD1 (6 bases). There are 14 residues in the CDR3. Trimming cost V 3 bases and J 5 bases, with 14 bases left between them. CDR1 SGHRS and CDR2 YFSETQ come from the germline V gene. Written as DNA, the CDR3 is TGCGCCAGCAGCTACGGAGGGGGAGATACTGAAGCTTTCTTT. This sequence encodes CASSYGGGDTEAFF.

To note about this clone: Other DNA sequences in this specimen translate into the identical CDR3. This chain links TRBV9 with TRBJ2-1; 14 nucleotides line up with TRBD2. Germline CDR1 SGDLS, CDR2 YYNGEE. CDR3 length: 16 residues. Germline trimming cut 2 bases from V and 3 bases from J; bases unmatched to any gene: 1. The CDR3, as DNA: TGTGCCAGCAGCGTGACTAGCGGGGGGGACTACAATGAGCAGTTCTTC. As protein: CASSVTSGGDYNEQFF.

This clone was counted only a few times. CDR3 loop: CASSLSGFSRTSGRAGSYEQYF. DNA of the CDR3: TGTGCCAGCAGTCTCTCGGGATTCTCGAGGACTAGCGGGAGGGCGGGGTCCTACGAGCAGTACTTC. J is TRBJ2-7 and V is TRBV27, with 15 bases matching TRBD2. V was clipped by 5 bases and J by 1 base; unmatched bases: 21. CDR3 length: 22 residues. CDR1 is MNHEY, CDR2 SMNVEV, per germline (reference sequence).

CDR3 DNA: TGTGCCAGCAGCTTAACCCAGGGGGCGCAGGGCAAAAACATTCAGTACTTC. Its translation: CASSLTQGAQGKNIQYF. J is TRBJ2-4 and V is TRBV7-8; 8 bases align to TRBD1. V lost 2 bases and J lost 3; bases outside the gene matches: 9. There are 17 residues in the CDR3. CDR1 and CDR2 (germline): SGHVS, FQNEAQ.

The J gene is TRBJ2-3, the V gene TRBV5-1, with D possibly being TRBD2 (5 bases). The germline V and J ends were trimmed by 0 bases and 5 bases, with 10 bases remaining between them. CDR3 size: 14 residues. The germline V gene encodes CDR1 SGHRS and CDR2 YFSETQ. CDR3 region: CASSLGRAGDTQYF. CDR3 nucleotides: TGCGCCAGCAGCTTGGGGCGGGCGGGAGATACGCAGTATTTT.

This chain uses TRBV30 with TRBJ1-1; a possible D gene is TRBD1 (5 bases). Deletions cut 2 bases from V and 1 base from J, with 17 bases between. The CDR3 length is 16 residues. Germline V gene sequence: CDR1 GTSNPN, CDR2 SVGIG (reference sequence). The CDR3 DNA reads as TGTGCCTGGAGTCCGTGGGTCAGGGCTAGGAACACTGAAGCTTTCTTT. This codes for CAWSPWVRARNTEAFF.

The chain joins TRBV10-2 to TRBJ2-5; 12 bases match TRBD1. Per the germline V gene, CDR1 is WSHSY and CDR2 is SAAADI. With 6 bases clipped from V and 5 bases from J, the junction kept 4 bases outside the gene matches. The CDR3 totals 14 residues. In DNA form, the CDR3 reads TGCGCCAGCAGGGGACAGGGGGCGCTGGAGACCCAGTACTTC. It yields the protein CASRGQGALETQYF.

The genes are TRBV5-1 and TRBJ2-2, with TRBD2 identical over 11 bases. Germline CDR1 SGHRS, CDR2 YFSETQ. The CDR3 has 17 residues. V shed 4 bases, J shed 1 base, and the junction held 6 bases outside the gene matches. CDR3 nucleotides: TGCGCCAGCAGCCTAGCGGGAGGAGGACTGAACACCGGGGAGCTGTTTTTT. Encoded protein: CASSLAGGGLNTGELFF.

This chain uses TRBV5-4 with TRBJ2-5; D is ambiguous. Germline-derived CDR1 and CDR2 are SGHNT and YYREEE (reference sequence). The length of the CDR3 is 14 residues. V gave up 4 bases and J gave up 3 bases, with 13 bases separating them. The CDR3 DNA sequence: TGTGCCAGCAGCCAAGGGCTCCGAGAAGAGACCCAGTACTTC. This sequence encodes CASSQGLREETQYF.

The chain couples TRBV27 to TRBJ2-7; D unresolved. The CDR3 consists of 16 residues. V was clipped by 5 bases and J by 0 bases, with 17 bases between them. Per germline, CDR1 MNHEY and CDR2 SMNVEV (reference sequence). Here the CDR3 reads CASSPTLGPFSYEQYF. CDR3 DNA: TGTGCCAGCAGTCCAACTCTAGGACCGTTCTCCTACGAGCAGTACTTC.

The chain combines TRBV5-4 with TRBJ2-1; TRBD1 aligns across 9 bases. The ends lost 4 bases at V and 6 bases at J; junction bases unmatched: 8. The length of the CDR3 is 15 residues. The germline V gene encodes CDR1 SGHNT and CDR2 YYREEE (reference sequence). The CDR3 here is CASSTRTGVINEQFF. The CDR3 nucleotides read TGTGCCAGCAGCACCCGGACAGGGGTAATCAATGAGCAGTTCTTC. Looking up the rest from reference TRBV5-4 and TRBJ2-1 gives the full variable domain: ETGVTQSPTHLIKTRGQQVTLRCSSQSGHNTVSWYQQALGQGPQFIFQYYREEENGRGNFPPRFSGLQFPNYSSELNVNALELDDSALYLCASSTRTGVINEQFFGPGTRLTVL.

V and J are TRBV28 and TRBJ1-1; TRBD1 might be the D (6 bases). CDR3 length: 12 residues. Germline V gene lookup returns CDR1 MDHEN and CDR2 SYDVKM. The V end lost 5 bases, the J end lost 6 bases, and 10 bases lay between the germline ends. This CDR3 reads CASSIRGPEAFF. The CDR3 DNA reads as TGTGCCAGCAGTATCCGGGGGCCTGAAGCTTTCTTT.

The chain links TRBV6-1 to TRBJ1-5; D possibly corresponds to TRBD1 (6 bases). The CDR3 is made up of 15 amino acids. V was cut by 1 base and J by 2 bases, with 9 bases left in between. Germline V gene data show CDR1 as MNHNS and CDR2 as SASEGT. Here the CDR3 reads CASSEDRVGNQPQHF. The CDR3 coding sequence is TGTGCCAGCAGTGAAGACAGGGTGGGCAATCAGCCCCAGCATTTT.

The chain links TRBV30 to TRBJ1-2; 8 nucleotides align to TRBD1. The trim removed 7 bases at V and 8 bases at J, leaving 15 bases unmatched. The germline gives CDR1 GTSNPN, CDR2 SVGIG (reference sequence). The CDR3 has 14 amino acids. The CDR3 DNA reads as TGTGCCTCGCCGGGACAGGTCTATTCGGGAGGCTACACCTTC. The encoded protein is CASPGQVYSGGYTF.

Only a few counts were recorded for this clone. The chain uses TRBV5-1 and TRBJ2-3, with 12 bases fitting TRBD2. The CDR3 runs to 15 residues. V shed 4 bases and J 4 bases; nucleotides not matched to a gene: 4. Looked up from germline, CDR1 is SGHRS and CDR2 is YFSETQ. The CDR3 DNA sequence: TGCGCCAGCAGCCCTAGCGGGAGGGGGGCAGATACGCAGTATTTT. Amino acids: CASSPSGRGADTQYF.

The chain combines TRBV7-2 with TRBJ2-1, with D unresolved. CDR1 is SGHTA, CDR2 FQGNSA, per germline. Deletions cut 0 bases from V and 4 bases from J, with 7 bases between. CDR3 length: 14 amino acids. The CDR3 coding sequence is TGTGCCAGCAGCTTAGCGCTGGTGTACAATGAGCAGTTCTTC. Its protein product is CASSLALVYNEQFF.

The chain links TRBV7-2 to TRBJ2-5, with no clear D. Germline V lookup: CDR1 SGHTA, CDR2 FQGNSA. Deletions cut 1 base from V and 5 bases from J, with 11 bases between. The CDR3 totals 14 residues. The CDR3 coding sequence is TGTGCCAGCAGCTTAGGACCCCCCGCGGAGACCCAGTACTTC. Amino acid sequence: CASSLGPPAETQYF.

The V gene is TRBV11-2, the J gene TRBJ2-7; D remains unclear. This CDR3 spans 12 amino acids. The V gene lost 4 bases and the J gene lost 6 bases, with 10 bases spanning the gap. CDR1 and CDR2 from the germline V gene are SGHAT and FQNNGV. CDR3 bases: TGTGCCAGCAGCTCACAAGCTAGCGAGCAGTACTTC. Amino acids: CASSSQASEQYF.

The V and J genes are TRBV5-8 and TRBJ1-5; no clear D gene. V was trimmed by 4 bases and J by 0 bases, leaving 11 bases between them. The length of the CDR3 is 15 residues. Germline-derived CDR1 and CDR2 are SGHTS and YDEGEE. The CDR3 DNA sequence: TGTGCCAGCAGCAATCTTTTGGGTAGCAATCAGCCCCAGCATTTT. Protein: CASSNLLGSNQPQHF. Based on the CDR3 plus reference TRBV5-8 and TRBJ1-5, the full variable domain is EAGVTQSPTHLIKTRGQQATLRCSPISGHTSVYWYQQALGLGLQFLLWYDEGEERNRGNFPPRFSGRQFPNYSSELNVNALELEDSALYLCASSNLLGSNQPQHFGDGTRLSIL.